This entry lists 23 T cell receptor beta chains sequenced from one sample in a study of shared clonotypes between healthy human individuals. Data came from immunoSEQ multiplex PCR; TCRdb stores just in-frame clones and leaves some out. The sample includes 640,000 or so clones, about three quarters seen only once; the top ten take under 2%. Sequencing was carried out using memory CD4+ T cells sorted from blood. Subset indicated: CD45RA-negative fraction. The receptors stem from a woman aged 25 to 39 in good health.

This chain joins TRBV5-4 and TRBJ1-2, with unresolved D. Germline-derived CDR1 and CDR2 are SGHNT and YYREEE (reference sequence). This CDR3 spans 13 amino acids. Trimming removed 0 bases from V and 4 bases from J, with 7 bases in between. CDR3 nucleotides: TGTGCCAGCAGCTTGGTGGAGGGCTATGGCTACACCTTC. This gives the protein CASSLVEGYGYTF. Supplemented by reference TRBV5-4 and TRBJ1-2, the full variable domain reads ETGVTQSPTHLIKTRGQQVTLRCSSQSGHNTVSWYQQALGQGPQFIFQYYREEENGRGNFPPRFSGLQFPNYSSELNVNALELDDSALYLCASSLVEGYGYTFGSGTRLTVV.

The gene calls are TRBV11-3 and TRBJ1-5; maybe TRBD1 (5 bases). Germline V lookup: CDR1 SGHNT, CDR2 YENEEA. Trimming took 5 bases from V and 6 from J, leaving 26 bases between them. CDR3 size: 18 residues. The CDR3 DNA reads TGTGCCAGCAGCACCTTACTTCCGGGACCTCTAACGGGTCAGCCCCAGCATTTT. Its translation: CASSTLLPGPLTGQPQHF.

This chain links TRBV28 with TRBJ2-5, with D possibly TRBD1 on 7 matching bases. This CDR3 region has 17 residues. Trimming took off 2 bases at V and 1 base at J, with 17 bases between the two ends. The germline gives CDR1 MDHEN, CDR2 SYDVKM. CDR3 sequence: CASSLDPPGGGQETQYF. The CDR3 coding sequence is TGTGCCAGCAGTTTAGACCCCCCAGGGGGAGGCCAAGAGACCCAGTACTTC.

CDR3 sequence (DNA): TGTGCCAGCAGCGTAGTTGGCGGGAGCTACCGAGACAATGAGCAGTTCTTC. This gives the protein CASSVVGGSYRDNEQFF. The V call is TRBV9, the J call TRBJ2-1; TRBD2 aligns across 7 bases. Trimming removed 0 bases from V and 5 bases from J; junction bases left unmatched: 11. From germline, CDR1 is SGDLS and CDR2 YYNGEE. The CDR3 extends over 17 amino acids.

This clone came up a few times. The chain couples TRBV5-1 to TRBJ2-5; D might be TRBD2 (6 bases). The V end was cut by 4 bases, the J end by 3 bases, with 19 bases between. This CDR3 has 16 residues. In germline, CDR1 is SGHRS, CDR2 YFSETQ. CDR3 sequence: CASSSLGLAGKETQYF. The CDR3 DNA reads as TGCGCCAGCAGCAGCCTTGGGTTGGCGGGAAAAGAGACCCAGTACTTC. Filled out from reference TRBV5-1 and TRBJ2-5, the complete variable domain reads KAGVTQTPRYLIKTRGQQVTLSCSPISGHRSVSWYQQTPGQGLQFLFEYFSETQRNKGNFPGRFSGRQFSNSRSEMNVSTLELGDSALYLCASSSLGLAGKETQYFGPGTRLLVL.

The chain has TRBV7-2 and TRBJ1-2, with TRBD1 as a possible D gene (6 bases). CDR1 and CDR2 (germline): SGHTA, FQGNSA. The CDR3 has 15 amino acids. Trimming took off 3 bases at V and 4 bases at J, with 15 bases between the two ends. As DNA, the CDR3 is TGTGCCAGCAGCTTCCCCCGAGGAGGGGGCTATGGCTACACCTTC. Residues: CASSFPRGGGYGYTF. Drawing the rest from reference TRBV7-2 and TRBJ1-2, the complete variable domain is GAGVSQSPSNKVTEKGKDVELRCDPISGHTALYWYRQSLGQGLEFLIYFQGNSAPDKSGLPSDRFSAERTGGSVSTLTIQRTQQEDSAVYLCASSFPRGGGYGYTFGSGTRLTVV.

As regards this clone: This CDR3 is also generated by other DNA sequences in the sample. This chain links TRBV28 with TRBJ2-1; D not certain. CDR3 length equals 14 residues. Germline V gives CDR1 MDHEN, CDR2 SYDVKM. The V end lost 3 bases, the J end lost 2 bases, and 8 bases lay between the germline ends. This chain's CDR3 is CASSLPTTYNEQFF. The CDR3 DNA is TGTGCCAGCAGTTTGCCGACAACCTACAATGAGCAGTTCTTC.

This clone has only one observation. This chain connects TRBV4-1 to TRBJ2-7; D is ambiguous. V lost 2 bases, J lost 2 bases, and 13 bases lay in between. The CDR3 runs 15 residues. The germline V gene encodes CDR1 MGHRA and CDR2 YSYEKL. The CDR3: CASSQYASSPYEQYF. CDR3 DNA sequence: TGCGCCAGCAGCCAATATGCTTCCAGTCCCTACGAGCAGTACTTC.

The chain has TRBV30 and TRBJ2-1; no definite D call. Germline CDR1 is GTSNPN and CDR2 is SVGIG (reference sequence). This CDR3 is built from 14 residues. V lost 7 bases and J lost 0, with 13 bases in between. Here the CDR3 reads CALTERSSYNEQFF. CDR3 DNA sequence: TGTGCCTTAACAGAGCGTAGCTCCTACAATGAGCAGTTCTTC.

CDR3 bases: TGTGCCAGCAGTTTATACCCGGACCCGGGGGACACTGAAGCTTTCTTT. This gives the protein CASSLYPDPGDTEAFF. V is TRBV27 and J is TRBJ1-1; TRBD1 might be the D (5 bases). V was pared by 1 base and J by 3 bases, with 15 bases between. CDR1 and CDR2 (germline): MNHEY, SMNVEV (reference sequence). This CDR3 spans 16 amino acids.

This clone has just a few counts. CDR3 residues: CASSVAVENTGELFF. CDR3 DNA: TGTGCCAGCAGCGTAGCTGTAGAGAACACCGGGGAGCTGTTTTTT. The rearrangement joins TRBV9 to TRBJ2-2; D remains unclear. Germline values: CDR1 SGDLS, CDR2 YYNGEE. The V gene lost 0 bases and the J gene lost 1 base, with 7 bases spanning the gap. CDR3 length: 15 residues.

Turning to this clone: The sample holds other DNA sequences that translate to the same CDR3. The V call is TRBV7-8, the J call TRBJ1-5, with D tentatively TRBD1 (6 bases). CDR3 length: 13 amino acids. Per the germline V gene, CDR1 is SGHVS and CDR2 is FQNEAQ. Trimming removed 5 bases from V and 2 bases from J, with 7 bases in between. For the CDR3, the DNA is TGTGCCAGCAGCCAGGGGCGCAATCAGCCCCAGCATTTT. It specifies CASSQGRNQPQHF.

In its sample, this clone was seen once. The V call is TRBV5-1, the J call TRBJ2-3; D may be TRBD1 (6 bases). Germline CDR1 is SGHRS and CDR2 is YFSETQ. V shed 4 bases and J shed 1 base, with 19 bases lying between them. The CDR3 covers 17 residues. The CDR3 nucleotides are TGCGCCAGCAGCATTCGACACAGGGTGGAAGGCACAGATACGCAGTATTTT. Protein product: CASSIRHRVEGTDTQYF.

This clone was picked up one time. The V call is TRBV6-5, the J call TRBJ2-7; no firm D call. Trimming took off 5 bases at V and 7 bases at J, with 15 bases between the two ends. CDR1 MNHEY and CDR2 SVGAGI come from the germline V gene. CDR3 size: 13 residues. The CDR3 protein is CASSPLGSWEQYF. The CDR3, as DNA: TGTGCCAGCAGTCCCTTGGGATCTTGGGAGCAGTACTTC.

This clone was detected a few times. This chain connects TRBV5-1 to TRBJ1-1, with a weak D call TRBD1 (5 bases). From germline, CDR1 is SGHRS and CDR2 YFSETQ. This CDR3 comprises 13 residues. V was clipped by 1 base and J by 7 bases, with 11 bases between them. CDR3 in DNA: TGCGCCAGCAGCTTGAACACAGGTGGTGAAGCTTTCTTT. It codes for CASSLNTGGEAFF. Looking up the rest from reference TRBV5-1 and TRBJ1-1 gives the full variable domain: KAGVTQTPRYLIKTRGQQVTLSCSPISGHRSVSWYQQTPGQGLQFLFEYFSETQRNKGNFPGRFSGRQFSNSRSEMNVSTLELGDSALYLCASSLNTGGEAFFGQGTRLTVV.

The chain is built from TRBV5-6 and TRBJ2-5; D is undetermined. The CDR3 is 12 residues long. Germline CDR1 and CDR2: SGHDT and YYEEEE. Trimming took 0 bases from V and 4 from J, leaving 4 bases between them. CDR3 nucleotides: TGTGCCAGCAGCTTGGTCTCAGAGACCCAGTACTTC. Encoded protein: CASSLVSETQYF.

The DNA of the CDR3 is TGTGCCAGCAGTCCACAGGGAACGAACGAGCAGTACTTC. Translated: CASSPQGTNEQYF. This chain links TRBV25-1 with TRBJ2-7; the D gene is possibly TRBD1 (6 bases). Trimming took 5 bases from V and 5 from J, leaving 13 bases between them. CDR3 length equals 13 residues. Germline CDR1 reads MGHDK; CDR2 reads SYGVNS.

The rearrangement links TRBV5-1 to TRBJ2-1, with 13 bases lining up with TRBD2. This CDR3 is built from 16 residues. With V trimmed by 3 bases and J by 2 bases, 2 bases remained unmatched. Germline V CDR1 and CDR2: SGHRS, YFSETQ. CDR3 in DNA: TGCGCCAGCAGCTCCACTAGCGGGAGGGCCTACAATGAGCAGTTCTTC. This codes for CASSSTSGRAYNEQFF.

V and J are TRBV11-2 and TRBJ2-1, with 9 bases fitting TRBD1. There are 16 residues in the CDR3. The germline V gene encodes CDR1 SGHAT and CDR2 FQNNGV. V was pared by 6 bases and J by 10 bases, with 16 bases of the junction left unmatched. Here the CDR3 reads CASSDIRDRARGEQFF. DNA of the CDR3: TGTGCCAGCAGTGATATTCGGGACAGGGCGCGCGGGGAGCAGTTCTTC. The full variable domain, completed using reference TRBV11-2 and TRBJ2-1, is EAGVAQSPRYKIIEKRQSVAFWCNPISGHATLYWYQQILGQGPKLLIQFQNNGVVDDSQLPKDRFSAERLKGVDSTLKIQPAKLEDSAVYLCASSDIRDRARGEQFFGPGTRLTVL.

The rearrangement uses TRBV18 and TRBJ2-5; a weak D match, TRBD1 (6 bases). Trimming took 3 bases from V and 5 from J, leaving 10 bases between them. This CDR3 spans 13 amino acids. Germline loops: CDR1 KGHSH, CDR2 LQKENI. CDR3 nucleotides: TGTGCCAGCTCACCGGACACAGGGGAGACCCAGTACTTC. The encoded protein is CASSPDTGETQYF.

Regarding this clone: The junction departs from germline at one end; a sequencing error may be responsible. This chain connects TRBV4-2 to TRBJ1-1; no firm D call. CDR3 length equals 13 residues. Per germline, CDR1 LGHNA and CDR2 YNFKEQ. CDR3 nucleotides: TGTGCCAGCAGTGATGACACAAACACCGAAGCTTTCTTT. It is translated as CASSDDTNTEAFF.

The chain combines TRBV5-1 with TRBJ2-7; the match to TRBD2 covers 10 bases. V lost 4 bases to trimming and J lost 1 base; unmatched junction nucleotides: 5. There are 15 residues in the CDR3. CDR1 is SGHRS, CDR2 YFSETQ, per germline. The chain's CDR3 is CASSARTSGSYEQYF. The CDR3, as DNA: TGCGCCAGCAGCGCAAGGACTAGCGGATCCTACGAGCAGTACTTC.

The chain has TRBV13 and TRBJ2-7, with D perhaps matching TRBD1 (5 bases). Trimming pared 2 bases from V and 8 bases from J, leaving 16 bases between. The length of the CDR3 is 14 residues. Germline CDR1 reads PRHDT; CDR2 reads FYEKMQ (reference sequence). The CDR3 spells CASSLNGRVGKQYF. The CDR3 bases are TGTGCCAGCAGCTTAAACGGCAGGGTTGGTAAGCAGTACTTC.